This T cell receptor beta chain was recovered during a study of T-cell memory formation after mild COVID-19. Study-wide points: CM and EM subsets held most contracting CD4+ clones; EMRA held CD8+ ones.

TCRdb called the 5' RACE reads again in MiXCR, with one record for every CDR3 protein. The data contain over 450,000 distinct CDR3 sequences, roughly 21% of them singletons. The table lists this clonotype with many counts. Its target is unknown. The sequence was obtained from an adult woman who had mild COVID-19 (a few samples of this study predate the infection). Cell type and time point are not known. Sequencing used PBMCs or a T cell subset sorted from them (not recorded which).

The CDR3 DNA sequence: TGTGCCAGCAGCTCCGGGACTAGCGGCACAGATACGCAGTATTTT. It codes for CASSSGTSGTDTQYF. The chain links TRBV7-9 to TRBJ2-3; 10 bases are a match to TRBD2. J lost 1 base, V lost 4 bases, and 2 bases had no gene match. The length of the CDR3 is 15 residues. In germline, CDR1 is SEHNR, CDR2 FQNEAQ (reference sequence).